The 11 T cell receptor beta chains in this list originate from one sample, sequenced in a study of control samples from healthy donors and cancer patients (TCRdb year 2020). The receptor library was made with the immunoSEQ multiplex PCR assay. TCRdb provides this immuneACCESS table in a form limited to in-frame rearrangements. Some clones are lacking; in checked studies, under half of them reflect an unresolved V gene, and why the rest are absent is not known. Present in this sample are around 75,000 clones, 80% to 95% of which were seen just once. Of the sample, over 4.5% is held by the ten largest clones. Sequencing was performed on blood. These receptors originate from a woman aged 60-75 years in good health.

The CDR3 spells CASSDRREGPTQYF. Written as DNA, the CDR3 is TGTGCCAGCAGTGATAGGCGGGAGGGCCCTACGCAGTATTTT. This chain links TRBV2 with TRBJ2-3; TRBD2 aligns across 9 bases. The CDR3 length is 14 residues. V dropped 3 bases and J dropped 8; count of bases not matched to a gene: 6. Germline assignment: CDR1 SNHLY and CDR2 FYNNEI.

The V call is TRBV27, the J call TRBJ2-1; possible D gene TRBD2, 6 bases. The germline V and J ends were trimmed by 0 bases and 6 bases, with 15 bases remaining between them. The length of the CDR3 is 16 residues. Per germline, CDR1 MNHEY and CDR2 SMNVEV (reference sequence). CDR3 coding DNA: TGTGCCAGCAGTTTATCTCCGGGGACTCGGTTCAATGAGCAGTTCTTC. Its translation: CASSLSPGTRFNEQFF.

The gene calls are TRBV24-1 and TRBJ2-5; 7 bases agree with TRBD1. The germline gives CDR1 KGHDR, CDR2 SFDVKD. The CDR3 consists of 15 residues. The trim removed 4 bases at V and 5 bases at J, leaving 9 bases unmatched. The CDR3, as DNA: TGTGCCACCAGTGAGTTATCGACAGGGAGCGAGACCCAGTACTTC. Its translation: CATSELSTGSETQYF.

The V and J genes are TRBV28 and TRBJ1-1; the match to TRBD1 covers 10 bases. Germline loops: CDR1 MDHEN, CDR2 SYDVKM. V was clipped by 8 bases and J by 4 bases; unmatched bases: 7. CDR3 length: 14 residues. The CDR3 DNA follows: TGTGCCAGCGGCAGACAGGGGGCATCCACTGAAGCTTTCTTT. It codes for CASGRQGASTEAFF.

V usage is TRBV20-1 and J usage is TRBJ2-1, with 7 bases that match TRBD1. CDR1 is DFQATT and CDR2 is SNEGSKA in the germline V gene (reference sequence). This CDR3 contains 15 residues. V gave up 6 bases and J gave up 3 bases; unmatched junction bases: 11. The CDR3 reads CSASGGRGLYNEQFF. CDR3 bases: TGCAGTGCCAGTGGTGGTAGGGGGCTCTACAATGAGCAGTTCTTC.

In DNA form, the CDR3 reads TGTGCCAGCTCACCACCTCAGACGAGGAATGAGCAGTTCTTC. Protein: CASSPPQTRNEQFF. The V gene is TRBV18, the J gene TRBJ2-1; D is unresolved. CDR1 is KGHSH, CDR2 LQKENI, per germline. CDR3 length equals 14 residues. Trimming took off 0 bases at V and 7 bases at J, with 10 bases between the two ends.

The chain joins TRBV28 to TRBJ1-6, with TRBD1 as a possible D gene (6 bases). The V gene lost 8 bases and the J gene lost 7 bases, with 12 bases spanning the gap. Germline V gene lookup returns CDR1 MDHEN and CDR2 SYDVKM. The CDR3 loop spans 13 amino acids. The CDR3 spells CASGTLQNSPLHF. CDR3 bases: TGTGCCAGCGGGACACTGCAAAATTCACCCCTCCACTTT.

A single count supports this clone. V is TRBV5-5 and J is TRBJ1-3, with 7 positions matching TRBD1. J was trimmed by 2 bases and V by 4 bases; bases with no gene match: 6. CDR1 is SGHKS and CDR2 is YYEKEE in the germline V gene (reference sequence). The CDR3 runs 15 residues. The CDR3 loop reads CASSLRGPAGNTIYF. The CDR3 DNA follows: TGTGCCAGCAGCCTTAGGGGGCCAGCTGGAAACACCATATATTTT.

The chain has TRBV5-5 and TRBJ2-1, with 10 nucleotides matching TRBD2. In germline, CDR1 is SGHKS, CDR2 YYEKEE (reference sequence). J gave up 4 bases and V 7 bases, and 14 bases lay outside the gene matches. The length of the CDR3 is 17 residues. The CDR3 nucleotides are TGTGCCAGCCTCCCGGGCCCCCTAGCGGGAGCATACAATGAGCAGTTCTTC. The encoded protein is CASLPGPLAGAYNEQFF.

The genes are TRBV19 and TRBJ1-2; maybe TRBD1 (5 bases). Germline V lookup: CDR1 LNHDA, CDR2 SQIVND (reference sequence). The CDR3 totals 13 residues. V lost 4 bases, J lost 6 bases, and 12 bases lay in between. The CDR3 reads CASSTQGFNGYTF. CDR3 nucleotide sequence: TGTGCCAGTAGTACCCAGGGCTTTAATGGCTACACCTTC.

This chain joins TRBV19 and TRBJ1-1; no definite D call. The CDR3 spans 13 residues. The germline V and J ends were trimmed by 4 bases and 1 base, with 7 bases remaining between them. Germline assignment: CDR1 LNHDA and CDR2 SQIVND (reference sequence). The CDR3 DNA sequence: TGTGCCAGTAGTAGTTCAGGGAACACTGAAGCTTTCTTT. This gives the protein CASSSSGNTEAFF. Looking up the rest from reference TRBV19 and TRBJ1-1 gives the full variable domain: DGGITQSPKYLFRKEGQNVTLSCEQNLNHDAMYWYRQDPGQGLRLIYYSQIVNDFQKGDIAEGYSVSREKKESFPLTVTSAQKNPTAFYLCASSSSGNTEAFFGQGTRLTVV.